One and the same sample provided the 28 T cell receptor beta chains below, sequenced in a study of cytomegalovirus exposure and HLA in healthy donors. The PCR was carried out with 60 Vbeta primers and 13 Jbeta primers. Libraries were prepared by immunoSEQ multiplex PCR; TCRdb keeps only in-frame clonotypes and omits some of them. Among around 150,000 clones listed, about 71% were seen once. Input material: PBMCs. These receptors originate from a woman younger than 45 in good health and CMV-seronegative.

The chain employs TRBV29-1 and TRBJ2-7; tentatively, D is TRBD1 (6 bases). Trimming left V 7 bases short and J 5 bases short, with 15 bases between. This CDR3 comprises 12 residues. Germline values: CDR1 SQVTM, CDR2 ANQGSEA. CDR3 nucleotide sequence: TGCAGCGGAACAGGGTCAGCGGACGAGCAGTACTTC. This encodes CSGTGSADEQYF.

The rearrangement joins TRBV7-9 to TRBJ2-7, with a tentative D call TRBD2 (5 bases). The germline CDR1 and CDR2 sequences are SEHNR and FQNEAQ (reference sequence). Trimming took 5 bases from V and 0 from J, leaving 11 bases between them. The CDR3 has 14 residues. CDR3 nucleotide sequence: TGTGCCAGCAGCCCAGATGAGGGCTCCTACGAGCAGTACTTC. Its translation is CASSPDEGSYEQYF.

In this sample, this clone turned up a few times. The chain employs TRBV7-2 and TRBJ2-7; 13 positions agree with TRBD2. Germline V gene lookup returns CDR1 SGHTA and CDR2 FQGNSA. CDR3 size: 15 residues. The V and J ends lost 5 bases and 6 bases, in that order; junction bases with no gene match: 7. This chain's CDR3 is CASSLTSGRASEQYF. CDR3 DNA: TGTGCCAGCAGCCTAACTAGCGGGAGGGCCTCCGAGCAGTACTTC.

This clone has only a few counts. This chain connects TRBV13 to TRBJ1-2; TRBD1 is a possible D gene (5 bases). V was clipped by 7 bases and J by 5 bases, with 14 bases between them. The CDR3 extends over 13 amino acids. Germline V CDR1 and CDR2: PRHDT, FYEKMQ (reference sequence). The CDR3, as DNA: TGTGCCAGCAAGTCGACAGCCCATTATGGCTACACCTTC. Protein product: CASKSTAHYGYTF.

J is TRBJ2-3 and V is TRBV9; 9 bases are shared with TRBD1. The V gene's germline CDR1 is SGDLS and CDR2 YYNGEE. V lost 4 bases and J lost 0; bases outside the gene matches: 6. The CDR3 sequence is 16 residues long. The CDR3 region has the DNA TGTGCCAGCAGCAAAACAGGGGGCAGGAGCACAGATACGCAGTATTTT. Translated, it gives CASSKTGGRSTDTQYF.

The genes are TRBV7-2 and TRBJ2-5; D is uncertain. The germline V gene encodes CDR1 SGHTA and CDR2 FQGNSA. CDR3 length: 14 residues. Trimming took 2 bases from V and 3 from J, leaving 10 bases between them. CDR3: CASSLYGVKETQYF. CDR3 sequence (DNA): TGTGCCAGCAGCTTATACGGTGTTAAAGAGACCCAGTACTTC.

Note on this clone: At one end, the junction sequence differs from germline, possibly due to a read error. The chain recombines TRBV7-2 with TRBJ1-2; D unresolved. Germline values: CDR1 SGHTA, CDR2 FQGNSA. The CDR3 length is 13 residues. CDR3 residues: CASSLLTNYGYPF. Written as DNA, the CDR3 is TGTGCCAGCAGCTTATTGACTAACTATGGCTACCCCTTC.

V is TRBV7-3 and J is TRBJ2-1, with TRBD2 as a possible D gene (6 bases). The length of the CDR3 is 15 residues. Germline CDR1 SGHTA, CDR2 FQGTGA. Between the trimmed V and J ends, which lost 2 bases and 7 bases, there was a span of 15 bases. CDR3 amino acids: CASSLGGSGLNEQFF. The CDR3 nucleotides are TGTGCCAGCAGCTTAGGGGGGTCGGGGCTTAATGAGCAGTTCTTC.

The chain couples TRBV7-2 to TRBJ2-1; 11 nucleotides line up with TRBD2. Germline values: CDR1 SGHTA, CDR2 FQGNSA. The CDR3 extends over 15 amino acids. The junction had 4 bases not matched to a gene; V was cut back by 1 base and J by 8 bases. The CDR3 sequence: CASSLGSGGEYEQFF. The DNA of the CDR3 is TGTGCCAGCAGCTTAGGTAGCGGGGGGGAATATGAGCAGTTCTTC.

This chain links TRBV2 with TRBJ2-3; a weak D match, TRBD1 (5 bases). Germline CDR1 is SNHLY and CDR2 is FYNNEI. Trimming removed 2 bases at V and 2 bases at J, with 14 bases between. This CDR3 spans 16 amino acids. CDR3 sequence reads: CASSEFARVNTDTQYF. DNA of the CDR3: TGTGCCAGCAGTGAATTTGCCAGGGTAAACACAGATACGCAGTATTTT.

The chain is built from TRBV5-1 and TRBJ1-4; D possibly corresponds to TRBD1 (6 bases). Per the germline V gene, CDR1 is SGHRS and CDR2 is YFSETQ. The germline V and J ends were trimmed by 1 base and 5 bases, with 12 bases remaining between them. The CDR3 loop spans 15 amino acids. CDR3 nucleotides: TGCGCCAGCAGCTTGACCGGGACACTGAATGAAAAACTGTTTTTT. Protein: CASSLTGTLNEKLFF. The full variable domain, in which reference TRBV5-1 and TRBJ1-4 provide the parts outside the CDR3, is KAGVTQTPRYLIKTRGQQVTLSCSPISGHRSVSWYQQTPGQGLQFLFEYFSETQRNKGNFPGRFSGRQFSNSRSEMNVSTLELGDSALYLCASSLTGTLNEKLFFGSGTQLSVL.

V is TRBV5-4 and J is TRBJ2-1, with D unresolved. V was cut by 7 bases and J by 7 bases, with 12 bases left in between. This CDR3 comprises 12 residues. The germline gives CDR1 SGHNT, CDR2 YYREEE (reference sequence). The CDR3 DNA reads TGTGCCAGCTACAAGAAGTTGAATGAGCAGTTCTTC. It encodes CASYKKLNEQFF.

The chain carries TRBV7-3 and TRBJ2-5, with 7 positions matching TRBD2. With V trimmed by 8 bases and J by 2 bases, 14 bases remained unmatched. The CDR3 spans 16 residues. CDR1 is SGHTA, CDR2 FQGTGA, per germline. The chain's CDR3 is CASSKGGPGGQETQYF. The CDR3 DNA follows: TGTGCCAGCTCCAAAGGAGGCCCGGGGGGACAAGAGACCCAGTACTTC.

This clone has more than one count but fewer than ten. This chain joins TRBV6-1 and TRBJ2-3, with D tentatively TRBD1 (6 bases). Germline V CDR1 and CDR2: MNHNS, SASEGT. This CDR3 is built from 15 residues. The ends were cut back, 6 bases at V and 2 bases at J, with 15 bases in the middle. CDR3 sequence reads: CASSWTAFSTDTQYF. CDR3 nucleotides: TGTGCCAGCAGCTGGACAGCTTTTTCCACAGATACGCAGTATTTT.

This clone came up once. The chain employs TRBV6-6 and TRBJ1-1; TRBD1 matches 8 bases. The junction had 9 bases not matched to a gene; V was cut back by 4 bases and J by 5 bases. Germline CDR1 reads MNHNY; CDR2 reads SVGAGI (reference sequence). This CDR3 has 15 amino acids. CDR3 sequence reads: CASSSTRTGNTEAFF. The DNA of the CDR3 is TGTGCCAGCAGTTCCACCCGGACAGGGAATACTGAAGCTTTCTTT.

This clone was observed a handful of times. The chain is built from TRBV7-2 and TRBJ2-1; D unclear. The CDR3 covers 14 residues. Per the germline V gene, CDR1 is SGHTA and CDR2 is FQGNSA. V lost 5 bases to trimming and J lost 3 bases, with 11 bases between them. The CDR3, as DNA: TGTGCCAGCAGCCGCACAAGTATCTACAATGAGCAGTTCTTC. Its translation is CASSRTSIYNEQFF.

The chain couples TRBV29-1 to TRBJ1-4, with 7 bases matching TRBD1. The V and J ends lost 7 bases and 2 bases, in that order; junction bases with no gene match: 13. Germline-derived CDR1 and CDR2 are SQVTM and ANQGSEA. This CDR3 has 16 amino acids. The CDR3 DNA sequence: TGCAGCGCCGGGACAGAAAGACCTATGACTAATGAAAAACTGTTTTTT. This translates into CSAGTERPMTNEKLFF.

This clone was recorded only once. This sequence joins TRBV29-1 and TRBJ2-3; 11 bases map to TRBD2. The V and J ends lost 6 bases and 2 bases, in that order; junction bases with no gene match: 1. The CDR3 consists of 13 residues. The germline V gene encodes CDR1 SQVTM and CDR2 ANQGSEA. The CDR3 DNA reads TGCAGCGTACTAGCGGGAGACACAGATACGCAGTATTTT. Amino acid sequence: CSVLAGDTDTQYF.

Note on this clone: The identical CDR3 is also encoded by other nucleotide sequences in the sample. The CDR3 sequence: CASGRVQGYYEQYF. The CDR3 coding sequence is TGTGCCTCTGGGAGGGTACAGGGTTACTACGAGCAGTACTTC. This chain connects TRBV6-5 to TRBJ2-7; a possible D gene is TRBD2 (7 bases). The CDR3 loop spans 14 amino acids. Trimming cost V 11 bases and J 3 bases, with 20 bases left between them. Per germline, CDR1 MNHEY and CDR2 SVGAGI.

This clone has a handful of counts. The J gene is TRBJ1-2, the V gene TRBV7-2, with D maybe TRBD1 (6 bases). The germline V gene has CDR1 SGHTA and CDR2 FQGNSA. Trimming pared 5 bases from V and 4 bases from J, leaving 14 bases between. The CDR3 is 14 residues long. This CDR3 reads CASSRNRDGYGYTF. The CDR3 DNA reads TGTGCCAGCAGCCGTAACAGGGATGGCTATGGCTACACCTTC.

The CDR3 nucleotides read TGTGCCAGCAGCTGGAAGGGAGATCGGGCGGCCCAGTACTTC. Protein: CASSWKGDRAAQYF. The chain combines TRBV5-4 with TRBJ2-5; D might be TRBD2 (5 bases). The CDR3 extends over 14 amino acids. The V and J ends lost 3 bases and 9 bases respectively, with 18 bases between them. Germline V gives CDR1 SGHNT, CDR2 YYREEE (reference sequence).

This rearrangement joins TRBV11-2 to TRBJ2-1; D is perhaps TRBD2 (6 bases). The V gene lost 1 base and the J gene lost 1 base, with 14 bases spanning the gap. Germline loops: CDR1 SGHAT, CDR2 FQNNGV. The CDR3 is 17 amino acids. In DNA form, the CDR3 reads TGTGCCAGCAGCTTAGGAGACGGGAGTATTTCCTACAATGAGCAGTTCTTC. Protein: CASSLGDGSISYNEQFF.

The V and J genes are TRBV29-1 and TRBJ2-7; 14 nucleotides agree with TRBD2. CDR3 length equals 13 residues. Trimming removed 4 bases from V and 4 bases from J; junction bases left unmatched: 0. In germline, CDR1 is SQVTM, CDR2 ANQGSEA. The CDR3 coding sequence is TGCAGCGTTGGACTAGCGGGAGGGTACGAGCAGTACTTC. Translating it yields CSVGLAGGYEQYF.

This chain connects TRBV5-4 to TRBJ2-3; 10 nucleotides line up with TRBD2. The CDR3 consists of 15 residues. V shed 2 bases, J shed 3 bases, and the junction held 3 bases outside the gene matches. CDR1 and CDR2 from the germline V gene are SGHNT and YYREEE (reference sequence). CDR3 sequence (DNA): TGTGCCAGCAGCTTAGCGACTAGCGGGACAGATACGCAGTATTTT. It translates to CASSLATSGTDTQYF.

This clone was seen a single time. This sequence joins TRBV7-8 and TRBJ2-5; the D gene is possibly TRBD2 (5 bases). Germline CDR1 and CDR2: SGHVS and FQNEAQ. Trimming removed 0 bases from V and 4 bases from J, with 15 bases in between. The CDR3 runs to 16 residues. CDR3 DNA sequence: TGTGCCAGCAGCTTAGCGCGGGTCGACGGATTAGAGACCCAGTACTTC. Amino acid sequence: CASSLARVDGLETQYF.

The chain recombines TRBV27 with TRBJ2-6; D possibly corresponds to TRBD1 (5 bases). This CDR3 contains 17 residues. Germline-derived CDR1 and CDR2 are MNHEY and SMNVEV (reference sequence). Between the trimmed V and J ends, which lost 4 bases and 2 bases, there was a span of 15 bases. The CDR3 DNA reads TGTGCCAGCAGTTGGTCAGGGAAAGGGACTGGGGCCAACGTCCTGACTTTC. This codes for CASSWSGKGTGANVLTF. Full variable domain (remainder filled in from reference TRBV27 and TRBJ2-6): EAQVTQNPRYLITVTGKKLTVTCSQNMNHEYMSWYRQDPGLGLRQIYYSMNVEVTDKGDVPEGYKVSRKEKRNFPLILESPSPNQTSLYFCASSWSGKGTGANVLTFGAGSRLTVL.

V usage is TRBV6-5 and J usage is TRBJ1-2; 9 positions match TRBD1. V trimming: 5 bases; J trimming: 2 bases; junction bases outside the gene matches: 3. The CDR3 covers 14 residues. CDR1 and CDR2 (germline): MNHEY, SVGAGI. Here the CDR3 DNA reads TGTGCCAGCAGTAGGGACAGGGTCAACTATGGCTACACCTTC. Encoded protein: CASSRDRVNYGYTF.

V gene TRBV20-1 combines with J gene TRBJ1-1; 7 nucleotides match TRBD1. The CDR3 is 11 residues long. CDR1 DFQATT and CDR2 SNEGSKA come from the germline V gene (reference sequence). The CDR3 sequence is CRAGTAKEAFF. The CDR3 nucleotides are TGCAGAGCAGGGACAGCCAAAGAAGCTTTCTTT.